This T cell receptor beta chain comes out of a study of early T cells in non-severe SARS-CoV-2 infection. The wider study: From unsorted whole blood, bulk RNA was sequenced, and the chains remained unpaired.

Trimming at V came to 0 bases and at J to 0 bases, leaving 8 bases not matched to a gene. Germline V CDR1 and CDR2: KGHSH, LQKENI. The CDR3 is made up of 18 amino acids. This clonotype was observed a few times. TCRdb recomputed calls from the 5' RACE reads with MiXCR, one row per CDR3 protein. This table holds 60,000 to 70,000 distinct CDR3 sequences, over 8% found once. The TCR sequence derives from an adult who was a healthcare worker with PCR-confirmed SARS-CoV-2 infection or an uninfected control (not recorded which). The chain combines TRBV18 with TRBJ1-3; 7 bases agree with TRBD1. The sample comprised whole blood. CDR3 sequence reads: CASSPPGGQASSGNTIYF. Here the CDR3 DNA reads TGTGCCAGCTCACCACCGGGAGGACAGGCGAGCTCTGGAAACACCATATATTTT.